The entry that follows covers one T cell receptor (beta chain) sequence. The antigen it recognizes is unknown. Base qualities are missing; no much larger clone stands one base away. The record originates from a study of OX40 agonist ivuxolimab in advanced cancers. About the study as a whole: Ivuxolimab was an agonistic, fully human IgG2 monoclonal antibody directed against OX40 (CD134), a costimulatory receptor. Intravenous ivuxolimab was administered to patients every 2 weeks at six dose levels: 0.01, 0.1, 0.3, 1.5, 3 and 10 mg/kg. Among the 50 to 55 dose-escalation patients, some 19 had hepatocellular carcinoma, approximately 15 melanoma, 9 renal cell carcinoma and 9 head and neck cancer. The dose-escalation cohort was about 83% male with a mean age of about 65 years, ranging from roughly 23 to 85. Patients were allowed to have had prior anti-PD-1, anti-PD-L1 or anti-CTLA-4 therapy, and more than 30% of the dose-escalation patients had previously received checkpoint inhibitors. Partial responses occurred in three dose-escalation patients: two with cutaneous melanoma and one with hepatocellular carcinoma. The purpose of peripheral TCRbeta sequencing was to test whether ivuxolimab changed TCR sequence diversity and led to clonal T-cell expansion. The paper covers the monotherapy dose-escalation part of the phase I ivuxolimab trial, which included N ≈ 50 patients.

The trial excluded patients who had a history of autoimmune disease or were on systemic immunosuppression. Peripheral blood for TCR sequencing was drawn from every dose cohort at baseline, at cycle 4 day 1 and at cycle 7 day 1. The samples were drawn from a first-in-human, open-label, multicenter phase I dose-escalation trial of ivuxolimab. Adults with locally advanced or metastatic melanoma, renal cell carcinoma, hepatocellular carcinoma or head and neck squamous cell carcinoma were enrolled in the trial. CD4+ and CD8+ T cells were sorted separately from peripheral blood before TCR sequencing. On the study overall, not on this receptor specifically: Antigen specificity was not determined for the clonally expanded peripheral T cells. Partial responders in the 0.1-3.0 mg/kg groups had among the lowest normalized peripheral clonal expansion, especially among CD8+ T cells. Clonal expansion of both CD4+ and CD8+ blood T cells was observed from baseline to week 6 at doses 0.1 to 3.0 mg/kg. Low levels of normalized T-cell clonal expansion were also shown by some nonresponding patients. After ivuxolimab, more expanded clones were found on average in CD8+ T cells than in CD4+ T cells.

To sequence the TCRbeta CDR3 region, genomic DNA was isolated from the sorted cells. The immunoSEQ Assay was used to sequence the TCRbeta CDR3 regions. TCRdb's version of the immuneACCESS table is confined to in-frame rearrangements and falls short of the full clone set. An unresolved V gene accounts for under half of the shortfall where checked; the remainder is of unknown origin. This sample comprises more than 40,000 clones, roughly 80% of them detected only once. Of the sample, 2.6% is held by the ten largest clones. For CDR1 and CDR2, the germline V gene lists SGDLS and YYNGEE. V is pared back by 0 bases and J by 2 bases, with 10 bases lying between the germline termini. Reading from cysteine to phenylalanine, the CDR3 counts 15 amino acids. The read is trimmed to its CDR3 DNA, 45 bases read in frame from base 1.

Rearrangement joined TRBV9 to TRBJ2-3; a tentative D match to TRBD2 spans 5 bases. The receptor was isolated from an adult with an advanced solid tumor such as melanoma, head and neck, liver or kidney cancer. Sequences were derived from CD4+ or CD8+ T cells sorted from blood, sampled in a trial of the OX40 agonist ivuxolimab. Here the CDR3 is given as CASSVDPSHTDTQYF. In nucleotide form, the sequence is TGTGCCAGCAGCGTAGATCCTAGCCACACAGATACGCAGTATTTT.